This paragraph reports one T cell receptor (beta chain). What antigen it recognizes has not been identified. No clone much larger than this one lies a single base away; base qualities are absent. To be selected, patients needed enough residual fresh-frozen tumor tissue and more than two years of available survival data. None of the glioblastoma patients carried an isocitrate dehydrogenase mutation, although molecular status otherwise varied. PBMC were collected before vaccination, two weeks after the third vaccination, and at tumor progression when it occurred. The Qiagen DNeasy Blood extraction Kit was used for extraction of genomic DNA. TCRB CDR3 regions were amplified from around 1.9 ug genomic DNA, or all available DNA if less, using the immunoSEQ assay. The multiplex PCR relied on 60 forward primers for TCR V beta segments and 13 reverse primers for J beta segments. To estimate the number of reads per starting template, synthetic control templates were added to each sample at limiting dilution. Sequencing produced 87 bp reads on the Illumina HiSeq System. In the original analysis: PCR and sequencing errors were removed by a nearest neighbor algorithm that merged closely related sequences. TCR overlap was measured as the percentage of unique tumor TCR beta sequences also present in the same patient's peripheral blood. Imported from immuneACCESS, the table was reduced by TCRdb to in-frame sequences with V and J called. These copies leave out some clones; in studies compared against another copy, an unresolved V gene accounts for under half, and the cause of the remainder is not known. V and J calls and clone size are given by that table; D and trimming were obtained from the DNA. Recorded for this sample are over 80,000 clones; about 90% of them occurred a single time. The top ten constitute 3.2% of the sample.

The sample belongs to a study of glioma-infiltrating T cells after dendritic cell vaccination listed by TCRdb under 2016. Describing the broader study: A cohort of approximately 15 glioblastoma patients from Phase I and II dendritic cell vaccination trials was included, of whom 9 were newly diagnosed and 6 had recurrent disease. Patients received autologous tumor lysate-pulsed dendritic cell vaccination between the early 2000s and the early 2010s. Tumor-infiltrating lymphocyte content was quantified and tumor and blood repertoires were compared in dendritic cell-vaccinated glioblastoma patients by deep sequencing of TCR beta CDR3 regions. Survival after dendritic cell vaccination was correlated with TCR sequencing metrics such as TIL content and the overlap between tumor and blood repertoires. Each patient got three intradermal injections of the dendritic cell vaccine, spaced at biweekly intervals, in the arm below the axilla. The vaccine was prepared from monocyte-derived dendritic cells that were cultured for roughly seven days with IL-4 and GM-CSF and then pulsed overnight with autologous tumor lysate.

The research as a whole found: The three-group TCR overlap response model was described as speculative and requiring prospective validation. Longer time to progression and overall survival after dendritic cell vaccination were predicted by higher estimated pretreatment TIL content. The cohort was small and heterogeneous, with few patients having full blood and tumor sets and even fewer initial-recurrent tumor pairs. TCR clonality showed no direct relationship with survival, which suggests that a diverse polyclonal response may matter.

The CDR3 starts with the cysteine, ends with the phenylalanine, and has 17 residues. Only CDR3 DNA is held: 51 bases, read in frame from base 1. Taken from the germline V gene (reference sequence), the CDR1 and CDR2 loops are MNHEY and SMNVEV. V is pruned by 5 bases and J by 4 bases, leaving 10 bases of the junction without a gene match. This TCR came from a human donor with glioblastoma. The sample consisted of blood, taken before dendritic cell vaccination. The chain employs TRBV27 and TRBJ2-7; the central 14 bases match TRBD2. The CDR3 sequence is CASSPGLAGGLDYEQYF. The sequenced DNA: TGTGCCAGCAGTCCTGGACTAGCGGGGGGCTTAGATTACGAGCAGTACTTC.